This passage covers 29 T cell receptor beta chains from one sample sequenced in a study of cytomegalovirus exposure and HLA in healthy donors. Sequencing used immunoSEQ multiplex PCR; TCRdb keeps in-frame clones, though not all of them. Among a few hundred thousand clones, around 91% were seen once, and the ten largest hold under 0.4%. Sequencing was performed on PBMCs. These receptors came from a woman under 30 in good health and CMV-seronegative.

V and J are TRBV19 and TRBJ1-2, with 7 bases matching TRBD1. The CDR3 runs to 14 residues. Trimming cost V 5 bases and J 8 bases; bases outside gene matches: 11. From germline, CDR1 is LNHDA and CDR2 SQIVND (reference sequence). The CDR3 region has the DNA TGTGCCAGTAGTTTACGGGACAGCTTTAGGGGCTACACCTTC. Encoded protein: CASSLRDSFRGYTF.

The gene calls are TRBV27 and TRBJ2-5, with TRBD2 matching over 9 bases. The germline CDR1 and CDR2 sequences are MNHEY and SMNVEV (reference sequence). The CDR3 is 16 residues long. Trimming at V came to 3 bases and at J to 3 bases, leaving 8 bases not matched to a gene. DNA of the CDR3: TGTGCCAGCAGTTTGGGGGCTAGCGGGGTAAAAGAGACCCAGTACTTC. Encoded protein: CASSLGASGVKETQYF.

This rearrangement joins TRBV7-6 to TRBJ2-2, with TRBD2 matching 8 bases. Trimming at V came to 0 bases and at J to 6 bases, leaving 6 bases not matched to a gene. The CDR3 consists of 16 residues. Germline V CDR1 and CDR2: SGHVS, FNYEAQ. The CDR3 here is CASSLALGLGAGELFF. CDR3 coding DNA: TGTGCCAGCAGCTTAGCGTTGGGACTAGGTGCCGGGGAGCTGTTTTTT.

V gene TRBV19 combines with J gene TRBJ2-3; TRBD2 matches 8 bases. Germline V gene sequence: CDR1 LNHDA, CDR2 SQIVND (reference sequence). V lost 3 bases to trimming and J lost 4 bases; unmatched junction nucleotides: 3. This CDR3 spans 14 amino acids. Here the CDR3 reads CASSITRGADTQYF. CDR3 in DNA: TGTGCCAGTAGTATTACGCGGGGGGCAGATACGCAGTATTTT. Supplemented by reference TRBV19 and TRBJ2-3, the full variable domain reads DGGITQSPKYLFRKEGQNVTLSCEQNLNHDAMYWYRQDPGQGLRLIYYSQIVNDFQKGDIAEGYSVSREKKESFPLTVTSAQKNPTAFYLCASSITRGADTQYFGPGTRLTVL.

This clone showed up just once. The chain recombines TRBV9 with TRBJ1-6; D might be TRBD1 (6 bases). Germline V lookup: CDR1 SGDLS, CDR2 YYNGEE. V gave up 3 bases and J gave up 7 bases, with 14 bases separating them. This CDR3 region has 15 residues. The CDR3 sequence: CASSDRTGINSPLHF. The CDR3 region has the DNA TGTGCCAGCAGCGACCGAACAGGGATCAATTCACCCCTCCACTTT.

V is TRBV7-2 and J is TRBJ2-5; 9 bases line up with TRBD1. CDR1 is SGHTA, CDR2 FQGNSA, per germline. The trim removed 3 bases at V and 5 bases at J, leaving 4 bases unmatched. The CDR3 sequence is 14 residues long. The CDR3: CASSLDRGGETQYF. The CDR3 nucleotides are TGTGCCAGCAGCTTGGACAGGGGCGGGGAGACCCAGTACTTC.

Ten or more counts support this clone. This chain uses TRBV11-2 with TRBJ2-7, with 7 nucleotides matching TRBD1. The CDR3 consists of 14 residues. V dropped 5 bases and J dropped 1; count of bases not matched to a gene: 5. CDR1 SGHAT and CDR2 FQNNGV come from the germline V gene. CDR3 DNA: TGTGCCAGCAGCAGAGCAGGGGGTTCCTACGAGCAGTACGTC. This encodes CASSRAGGSYEQYV.

The chain uses TRBV29-1 and TRBJ2-3; D unresolved. The CDR3 contains 11 residues. V was pared by 5 bases and J by 2 bases, with 5 bases between. CDR1 is SQVTM and CDR2 is ANQGSEA in the germline V gene. The CDR3 here is CSVQDTDTQYF. The CDR3 coding sequence is TGCAGCGTTCAGGACACAGATACGCAGTATTTT.

The V gene is TRBV27, the J gene TRBJ2-2, with 12 bases matching TRBD1. Germline CDR1 MNHEY, CDR2 SMNVEV (reference sequence). The CDR3 extends over 17 amino acids. Trimming cost V 6 bases and J 2 bases; bases outside gene matches: 7. The CDR3 DNA sequence: TGTGCCAGCAGGACGGGACAGGGGGCGCAAAACACCGGGGAGCTGTTTTTT. Translating gives CASRTGQGAQNTGELFF.

V gene TRBV5-1 combines with J gene TRBJ2-3; D might be TRBD1 (6 bases). CDR1 SGHRS and CDR2 YFSETQ come from the germline V gene. The V gene lost 5 bases and the J gene lost 2 bases, with 12 bases spanning the gap. CDR3 size: 14 residues. CDR3: CASRLTGSTDTQYF. As DNA, the CDR3 is TGCGCCAGCAGACTGACAGGCTCCACAGATACGCAGTATTTT.

The CDR3, as DNA: TGTGCCAGCAGCTTCAACCTCCGGGACTCCAATCCTAACACCGGGGAGCTGTTTTTT. It codes for CASSFNLRDSNPNTGELFF. The rearrangement joins TRBV7-8 to TRBJ2-2; the D gene is possibly TRBD2 (6 bases). This CDR3 comprises 19 residues. Trimming stripped 3 bases from V and 2 bases from J, with 22 bases between. Germline values: CDR1 SGHVS, CDR2 FQNEAQ.

The J gene is TRBJ1-2, the V gene TRBV5-1, with 9 bases lining up with TRBD1. CDR3 length: 16 residues. V lost 5 bases, J lost 0 bases, and 8 bases stayed unmatched. Germline-derived CDR1 and CDR2 are SGHRS and YFSETQ. CDR3 amino acids: CASSPDRGGANYGYTF. The CDR3 DNA reads TGCGCCAGCAGTCCCGACAGGGGGGGAGCTAACTATGGCTACACCTTC.

This chain connects TRBV2 to TRBJ2-5, with a weak D call TRBD1 (5 bases). Trimming stripped 1 base from V and 0 bases from J, with 9 bases between. CDR3 size: 15 residues. Per the germline V gene, CDR1 is SNHLY and CDR2 is FYNNEI. The CDR3 region has the DNA TGTGCCAGCAGTGAAGTAGGGGTAGACCAAGAGACCCAGTACTTC. It yields the protein CASSEVGVDQETQYF.

V is TRBV27 and J is TRBJ1-6; D unclear. V lost 4 bases to trimming and J lost 7 bases, with 11 bases between them. The CDR3 length is 14 residues. Germline assignment: CDR1 MNHEY and CDR2 SMNVEV (reference sequence). CDR3 nucleotide sequence: TGTGCCAGCAGTTGGGTTGGCGGCAATTCACCCCTCCACTTT. It encodes CASSWVGGNSPLHF.

This clone was seen only once. The rearrangement links TRBV27 to TRBJ2-3; D is undetermined. The V gene's germline CDR1 is MNHEY and CDR2 SMNVEV (reference sequence). The CDR3 consists of 14 residues. Trimming cost V 3 bases and J 1 base, with 8 bases left between them. Here the CDR3 DNA reads TGTGCCAGCAGTTTCCTTGCAGGCACAGATACGCAGTATTTT. Amino acid sequence: CASSFLAGTDTQYF.

Of note for this clone: At one end the junction does not follow the germline gene, possibly because of a read error. The chain is built from TRBV5-8 and TRBJ2-1, with 9 bases that match TRBD2. CDR1 and CDR2 (germline): SGHTS, YDEGEE. CDR3 size: 18 residues. The CDR3 DNA follows: TGTGCCAGCAGCCACGGGACTTTAGCGGGGGCCTCCTACAATGAGCGGTTCTTC. It codes for CASSHGTLAGASYNERFF. Combining the CDR3 with reference TRBV5-8 and TRBJ2-1 gives the whole variable domain EAGVTQSPTHLIKTRGQQATLRCSPISGHTSVYWYQQALGLGLQFLLWYDEGEERNRGNFPPRFSGRQFPNYSSELNVNALELEDSALYLCASSHGTLAGASYNERFFGPGTRLTVL.

The rearrangement joins TRBV28 to TRBJ1-2; possible D gene TRBD1, 5 bases. Per germline, CDR1 MDHEN and CDR2 SYDVKM. Trimming removed 5 bases from V and 5 bases from J, with 18 bases in between. CDR3 length: 15 amino acids. The chain's CDR3 is CASSPASGGWYGYTF. CDR3 nucleotides: TGTGCCAGCAGTCCCGCCAGCGGGGGTTGGTATGGCTACACCTTC.

This clone was counted a few times. The chain recombines TRBV5-6 with TRBJ1-2, with D possibly TRBD1 on 6 matching bases. CDR3 length: 17 amino acids. Germline V gene sequence: CDR1 SGHDT, CDR2 YYEEEE. The germline V and J ends were trimmed by 3 bases and 5 bases, with 23 bases remaining between them. CDR3 sequence (DNA): TGTGCCAGCAGCTCACCCGGACAGTCTCCCTTCATATATGGCTACACCTTC. This gives the protein CASSSPGQSPFIYGYTF.

This clone was recorded once. The chain joins TRBV7-2 to TRBJ2-1; tentative D call: TRBD2 (5 bases). Germline V gene lookup returns CDR1 SGHTA and CDR2 FQGNSA. V dropped 6 bases and J dropped 6 bases, with 15 bases sitting between them. This CDR3 comprises 14 residues. Here the CDR3 reads CASRPLMRVNEQFF. As DNA, the CDR3 is TGTGCCAGCAGACCTTTAATGAGGGTCAATGAGCAGTTCTTC. Full variable domain (outside the CDR3, taken from reference TRBV7-2 and TRBJ2-1): GAGVSQSPSNKVTEKGKDVELRCDPISGHTALYWYRQSLGQGLEFLIYFQGNSAPDKSGLPSDRFSAERTGGSVSTLTIQRTQQEDSAVYLCASRPLMRVNEQFFGPGTRLTVL.

V usage is TRBV29-1 and J usage is TRBJ1-2; no clear D gene. CDR1 is SQVTM and CDR2 is ANQGSEA in the germline V gene. Deletions cut 3 bases from V and 1 base from J, with 15 bases between. This CDR3 is 15 amino acids long. The CDR3 sequence is CSVDEEPLFNYGYTF. CDR3 DNA: TGCAGCGTTGATGAGGAACCCCTTTTTAACTATGGCTACACCTTC.

This clone was found once. V and J are TRBV11-2 and TRBJ2-2; 8 bases agree with TRBD2. Trimming took 5 bases from V and 8 from J; bases not matched to a gene: 16. From germline, CDR1 is SGHAT and CDR2 FQNNGV. The CDR3 is 17 residues long. The DNA of the CDR3 is TGTGCCAGCAGCCTGGAGCGGGGGAGCACCTCGAAGGGGGAGCTGTTTTTT. Protein: CASSLERGSTSKGELFF. The complete variable domain, with remaining parts taken from reference TRBV11-2 and TRBJ2-2, reads EAGVAQSPRYKIIEKRQSVAFWCNPISGHATLYWYQQILGQGPKLLIQFQNNGVVDDSQLPKDRFSAERLKGVDSTLKIQPAKLEDSAVYLCASSLERGSTSKGELFFGEGSRLTVL.

This clone has just one count. CDR3 region: CASRLLIGNNEKLFF. In nucleotides, the CDR3 is TGTGCCAGCAGACTTCTAATCGGGAATAATGAAAAACTGTTTTTT. The V gene is TRBV27, the J gene TRBJ1-4; D is unresolved. Trimming took 6 bases from V and 4 from J, leaving 15 bases between them. This CDR3 comprises 15 residues. Looked up from germline, CDR1 is MNHEY and CDR2 is SMNVEV (reference sequence).

Only a few counts were recorded for this clone. The sample has other DNA sequences that encode this CDR3 too. The chain has TRBV7-9 and TRBJ2-7, with 7 bases fitting TRBD1. CDR1 and CDR2 from the germline V gene are SEHNR and FQNEAQ (reference sequence). Trimming at V came to 4 bases and at J to 4 bases, leaving 1 base not matched to a gene. There are 12 residues in the CDR3. The CDR3 protein is CASSSQGYEQYF. CDR3 DNA sequence: TGTGCCAGCAGCTCACAGGGGTACGAGCAGTACTTC.

V is TRBV27 and J is TRBJ1-4; D is perhaps TRBD1 (5 bases). The CDR3 is made up of 15 amino acids. Trimming removed 7 bases at V and 0 bases at J, with 12 bases between. Germline assignment: CDR1 MNHEY and CDR2 SMNVEV (reference sequence). The CDR3 DNA follows: TGTGCCAGCACCAATCTAGGGGCAACTAATGAAAAACTGTTTTTT. This codes for CASTNLGATNEKLFF. The variable domain in full, completed from reference TRBV27 and TRBJ1-4, reads EAQVTQNPRYLITVTGKKLTVTCSQNMNHEYMSWYRQDPGLGLRQIYYSMNVEVTDKGDVPEGYKVSRKEKRNFPLILESPSPNQTSLYFCASTNLGATNEKLFFGSGTQLSVL.

In DNA form, the CDR3 reads TGTGCCAGCAGCGTCACCCCGGGACTAGCGGGGGTCAATGAGCAGTTCTTC. Protein product: CASSVTPGLAGVNEQFF. The genes are TRBV9 and TRBJ2-1; 14 bases agree with TRBD2. Germline CDR1 is SGDLS and CDR2 is YYNGEE. V shed 2 bases, J shed 6 bases, and the junction held 7 bases outside the gene matches. This CDR3 spans 17 amino acids.

The chain uses TRBV19 and TRBJ2-7, with 10 bases fitting TRBD1. V lost 4 bases, J lost 4 bases, and 10 bases stayed unmatched. The CDR3 spans 16 residues. Germline CDR1 LNHDA, CDR2 SQIVND (reference sequence). The CDR3 region is CASSTHPGQGLYEQYV. CDR3 sequence (DNA): TGTGCCAGTAGTACGCACCCGGGACAGGGGTTGTACGAGCAGTACGTC.

The rearrangement links TRBV7-9 to TRBJ1-2; unclear D gene. The CDR3 length is 12 residues. Germline CDR1 reads SEHNR; CDR2 reads FQNEAQ (reference sequence). Trimming took 1 base from V and 6 from J, leaving 6 bases between them. DNA of the CDR3: TGTGCCAGCAGCTTAGGTCCCGATGGCTACACCTTC. Encoded protein: CASSLGPDGYTF.

The rearrangement joins TRBV28 to TRBJ1-2, with a possible D match to TRBD1 (6 bases). Germline lookup yields CDR1 MDHEN and CDR2 SYDVKM. Deletions cut 4 bases from V and 0 bases from J, with 12 bases between. This CDR3 is 15 amino acids long. CDR3 amino acids: CASSSGDGSNYGYTF. Written as DNA, the CDR3 is TGTGCCAGCAGTTCAGGGGATGGGTCTAACTATGGCTACACCTTC.

The gene calls are TRBV28 and TRBJ2-2; 12 nucleotides agree with TRBD2. After removal of 6 bases from V and 6 bases from J, the junction contained 2 bases not matched to a gene. The length of the CDR3 is 14 residues. CDR1 is MDHEN, CDR2 SYDVKM, per germline. The chain's CDR3 is CASRLAGGAGELFF. CDR3 DNA sequence: TGTGCCAGCAGACTAGCGGGGGGCGCCGGGGAGCTGTTTTTT.